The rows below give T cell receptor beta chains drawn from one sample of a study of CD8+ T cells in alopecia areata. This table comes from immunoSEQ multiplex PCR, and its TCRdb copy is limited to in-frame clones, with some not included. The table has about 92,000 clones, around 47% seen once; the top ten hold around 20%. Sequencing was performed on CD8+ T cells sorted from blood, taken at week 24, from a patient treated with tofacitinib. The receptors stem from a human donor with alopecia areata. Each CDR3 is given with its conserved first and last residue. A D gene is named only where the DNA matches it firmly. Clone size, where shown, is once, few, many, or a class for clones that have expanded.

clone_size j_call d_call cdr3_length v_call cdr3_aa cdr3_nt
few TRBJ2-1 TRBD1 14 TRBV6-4 CASSVGTGANEQFF TGTGCCAGCAGTGTTGGGACAGGGGCCAATGAGCAGTTCTTC
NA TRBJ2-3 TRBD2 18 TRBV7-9 CASSFPRPSGKSTDTQYF TGTGCCAGCAGCTTCCCCCGGCCTAGCGGGAAAAGCACAGATACGCAGTATTTT
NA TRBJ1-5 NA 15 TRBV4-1 CASSQVAAGYQPQHF TGCGCCAGCAGCCAAGTAGCCGCAGGCTATCAGCCCCAGCATTTT
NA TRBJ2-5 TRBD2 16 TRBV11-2 CASSSTSGSFGETQYF TGTGCCAGCAGCTCTACTAGCGGGAGTTTCGGTGAGACCCAGTACTTC
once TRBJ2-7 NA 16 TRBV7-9 CASSSAGTARSYEQYF TGTGCCAGCAGTTCCGCCGGGACGGCCCGCTCCTACGAGCAGTACTTC
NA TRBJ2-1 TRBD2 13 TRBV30 CAWSVYSGGEQFF TGTGCCTGGAGTGTATATAGCGGGGGGGAGCAGTTCTTC
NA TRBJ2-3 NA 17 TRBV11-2 CDSTRDTRGWCTDTQYF TGTGACTCGACAAGGGACACTAGGGGATGGTGCACAGATACGCAGTATTTT
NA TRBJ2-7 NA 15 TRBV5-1 CASSLWSGGSYEQYF TGCGCCAGCAGCTTGTGGTCAGGCGGGTCCTACGAGCAGTACTTC
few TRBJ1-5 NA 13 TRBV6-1 CASTPLGDQPQHF TGTGCCAGCACCCCATTAGGTGATCAGCCCCAGCATTTT
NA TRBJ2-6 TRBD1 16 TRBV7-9 CASSATGGSGANVLTF TGTGCCAGCAGCGCGACAGGGGGCTCTGGGGCCAACGTCCTGACTTTC
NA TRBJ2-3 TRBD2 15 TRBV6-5 CASSLRGRAEDTQYF TGTGCCAGCAGCCTCCGCGGGAGGGCCGAAGATACGCAGTATTTT
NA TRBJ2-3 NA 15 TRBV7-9 CASSLTTEDTDTQYF TGTGCCAGCAGCTTAACCACAGAAGACACAGATACGCAGTATTTT
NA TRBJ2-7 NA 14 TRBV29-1 CSVVGGVEGYEQYF TGCAGCGTTGTAGGTGGGGTGGAGGGCTACGAGCAGTACTTC
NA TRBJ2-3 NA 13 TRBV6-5 CASSYGAADTQYF TGTGCCAGCAGTTACGGAGCCGCAGATACGCAGTATTTT
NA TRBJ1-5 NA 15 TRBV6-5 CASSYGIGQHQPQHF TGTGCCAGCAGTTACGGTATAGGGCAGCATCAGCCCCAGCATTTT
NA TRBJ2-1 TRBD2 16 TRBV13 CASSLQPSGSGNEQFF TGTGCCAGCAGCTTACAGCCTAGCGGGAGTGGGAATGAGCAGTTCTTC
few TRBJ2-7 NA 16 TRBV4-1 CASSLGGGARGDEQYF TGCGCCAGCAGCCTCGGCGGTGGGGCGAGGGGTGACGAGCAGTACTTC
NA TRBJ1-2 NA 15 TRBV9 CASSPLQGYGYGYTF TGTGCCAGCAGCCCTCTGCAAGGCTACGGCTATGGCTACACCTTC
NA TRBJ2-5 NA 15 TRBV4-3 CASSQDRVGKETQYF TGCGCCAGCAGCCAAGACAGGGTTGGTAAAGAGACCCAGTACTTC
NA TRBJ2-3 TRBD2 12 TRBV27 CASQRGADTQYF TGTGCCAGTCAGCGGGGAGCAGATACGCAGTATTTT
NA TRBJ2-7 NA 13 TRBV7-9 CASSLSWMGEQYF TGTGCCAGCAGCTTAAGCTGGATGGGCGAGCAGTACTTC
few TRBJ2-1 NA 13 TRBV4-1 CASSPIINNEQFF TGCGCCAGCAGCCCGATCATCAACAATGAGCAGTTCTTC
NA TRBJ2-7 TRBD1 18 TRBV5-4 CASSTTPGQGLGTYEQYF TGTGCCAGCAGCACCACCCCGGGACAGGGATTAGGTACCTACGAGCAGTACTTC
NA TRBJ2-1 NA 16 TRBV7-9 CASSPRDTRSYNEQFF TGTGCCAGCAGCCCGCGGGACACCCGCTCCTACAATGAGCAGTTCTTC
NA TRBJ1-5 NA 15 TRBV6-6 CASRRGVDTGQPQHF TGTGCCAGCAGACGGGGGGTTGATACGGGTCAGCCCCAGCATTTT
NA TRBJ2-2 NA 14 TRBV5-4 CASSFWGASGELFF TGTGCCAGCAGCTTCTGGGGGGCGTCCGGGGAGCTGTTTTTT
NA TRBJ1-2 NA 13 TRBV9 CASSAAWVYGYTF TGTGCCAGCAGCGCCGCCTGGGTCTATGGCTACACCTTC
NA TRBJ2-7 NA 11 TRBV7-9 CASSPGTEQYF TGTGCCAGCAGCCCAGGGACCGAGCAGTACTTC
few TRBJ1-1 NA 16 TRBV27 CASIPVAQGPGTEAFF TGTGCCAGCATACCAGTGGCTCAGGGTCCGGGCACTGAAGCTTTCTTT
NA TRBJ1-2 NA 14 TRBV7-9 CASSRLQINYGYTF TGTGCCAGCAGCCGCTTACAGATCAACTATGGCTACACCTTC
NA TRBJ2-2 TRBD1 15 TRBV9 CASSVGDRNTGELFF TGTGCCAGCAGCGTAGGGGACAGGAACACCGGGGAGCTGTTTTTT